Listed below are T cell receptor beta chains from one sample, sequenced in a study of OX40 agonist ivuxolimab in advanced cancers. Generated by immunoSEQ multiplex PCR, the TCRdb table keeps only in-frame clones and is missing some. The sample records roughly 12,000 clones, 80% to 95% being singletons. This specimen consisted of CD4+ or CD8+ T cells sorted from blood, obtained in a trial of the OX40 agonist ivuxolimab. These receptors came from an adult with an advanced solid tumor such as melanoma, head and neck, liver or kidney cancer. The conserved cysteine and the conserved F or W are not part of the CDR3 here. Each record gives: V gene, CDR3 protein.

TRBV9,ASSVGPPPQY
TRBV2,ASSDWGGNEQF
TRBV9,ASSVGGEDSGNTIY
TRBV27,ASSLSGGTEAF
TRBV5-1,ASSLGGLAGPWEQY
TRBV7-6,ASSLRRSGANVLT
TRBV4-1,ASSPGLAGVGATDTQY
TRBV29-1,SARTGAVF
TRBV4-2,ASSQPTGGARYGYT
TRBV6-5,ASSGVGGHIQY
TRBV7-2,ASSPGSKYNEQF
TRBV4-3,ASSQDGTGRANEKLF
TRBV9,ASSLATADTQY
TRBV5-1,ASSLDGGREQY
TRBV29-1,SVARLGDYGYT